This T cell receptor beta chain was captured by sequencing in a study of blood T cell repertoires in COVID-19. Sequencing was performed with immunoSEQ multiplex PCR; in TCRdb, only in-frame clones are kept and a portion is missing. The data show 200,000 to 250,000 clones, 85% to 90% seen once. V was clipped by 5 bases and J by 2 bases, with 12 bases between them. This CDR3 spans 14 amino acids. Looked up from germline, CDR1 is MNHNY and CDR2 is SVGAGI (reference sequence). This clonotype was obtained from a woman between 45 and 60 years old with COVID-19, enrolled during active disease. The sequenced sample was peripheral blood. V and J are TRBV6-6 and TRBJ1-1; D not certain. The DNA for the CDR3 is TGTGCCAGCAGTCAGCCCCCTACCAACACTGAAGCTTTCTTT. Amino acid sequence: CASSQPPTNTEAFF.